Following are 22 T cell receptor beta chains from one sample sequenced in a study of cytomegalovirus exposure and HLA in healthy donors. 13 Jbeta primers and 60 Vbeta primers were used for the PCR. Repertoires were generated with immunoSEQ multiplex PCR, while TCRdb's copy carries only in-frame clones and drops some. The table records about 220,000 clones, roughly 87% of them present only once. Sequenced sample: PBMCs. Source of these receptors: a man aged 40-55 years in good health and CMV-seropositive.

The chain joins TRBV27 to TRBJ1-2; D unclear. The V end lost 6 bases, the J end lost 5 bases, and 16 bases lay between the germline ends. CDR3 size: 14 residues. The germline V gene has CDR1 MNHEY and CDR2 SMNVEV (reference sequence). This CDR3 reads CASSPLVGAYGYTF. The CDR3 DNA is TGTGCCAGCAGCCCTCTCGTGGGCGCATATGGCTACACCTTC.

This clone occurred many times. The genes are TRBV6-1 and TRBJ1-5; 7 bases line up with TRBD1. The CDR3 spans 15 residues. Losses at the gene ends were 2 bases for V and 4 bases for J; bases not matched to a gene: 5. Germline loops: CDR1 MNHNS, CDR2 SASEGT. The CDR3 here is CASSELPTGNQPQHF. In DNA form, the CDR3 reads TGTGCCAGCAGTGAACTCCCGACAGGGAATCAGCCCCAGCATTTT.

The V and J genes are TRBV27 and TRBJ2-5; TRBD1 aligns across 8 bases. Trimming took 6 bases from V and 2 from J; bases not matched to a gene: 2. CDR1 is MNHEY and CDR2 is SMNVEV in the germline V gene (reference sequence). The CDR3 is made up of 13 amino acids. The CDR3 spells CASRTGVQETQYF. The CDR3 DNA reads as TGTGCCAGCAGGACAGGGGTGCAAGAGACCCAGTACTTC.

This rearrangement joins TRBV10-1 to TRBJ2-2; possibly TRBD2 for D (5 bases). This CDR3 spans 13 amino acids. The V gene's germline CDR1 is WNHNN and CDR2 SYGVQD (reference sequence). V gave up 4 bases and J gave up 6 bases, with 9 bases separating them. The CDR3 DNA reads as TGCGCCAGCAGTGTAGGAGGCTCCGGGGAGCTGTTTTTT. Encoded protein: CASSVGGSGELFF.

In nucleotides, the CDR3 is TGTGCCAGCACCGGGATGCAAGAGACCCAGTACTTC. This codes for CASTGMQETQYF. This rearrangement joins TRBV6-6 to TRBJ2-5; D might be TRBD2 (5 bases). The V end lost 7 bases, the J end lost 2 bases, and 8 bases lay between the germline ends. Germline V gene lookup returns CDR1 MNHNY and CDR2 SVGAGI (reference sequence). The CDR3 contains 12 residues.

CDR3 DNA sequence: TGTGCCAGCAGTCCGGACAGGTCCTACTTCGGGCAGTACTTC. This gives the protein CASSPDRSYFGQYF. The chain combines TRBV28 with TRBJ2-7; 7 bases match TRBD1. Germline loops: CDR1 MDHEN, CDR2 SYDVKM. The CDR3 has 14 amino acids. Trimming took 5 bases from V and 9 from J; bases not matched to a gene: 13.

This clone occurred once. Compared with germline, one end of the junction differs, possibly owing to a read error. V usage is TRBV7-2 and J usage is TRBJ2-5; 7 nucleotides agree with TRBD1. Looked up from germline, CDR1 is SGHTA and CDR2 is FQGNSA. The CDR3 totals 14 residues. In DNA form, the CDR3 reads TGTGCCAGCAGCCTCGGGACAGTCAAAGAGATCCAGTACTTC. It codes for CASSLGTVKEIQYF.

This clone was seen a handful of times. This rearrangement joins TRBV6-5 to TRBJ2-2; 7 bases are shared with TRBD1. The CDR3 contains 14 residues. The germline V gene has CDR1 MNHEY and CDR2 SVGAGI. The ends lost 6 bases at V and 7 bases at J; junction bases unmatched: 8. CDR3 DNA: TGTGCCAGCAGGGTAGACAGGGCAAGCGGGGAGCTGTTTTTT. Its protein is CASRVDRASGELFF.

The chain couples TRBV4-1 to TRBJ2-7; 10 bases agree with TRBD2. The CDR3 spans 14 residues. Germline trimming cut 1 base from V and 3 bases from J; bases unmatched to any gene: 0. In germline, CDR1 is MGHRA, CDR2 YSYEKL. The CDR3 region has the DNA TGCGCCAGCAGCCAAGGACTAGCGGGCTACGAGCAGTACGTC. Translating it yields CASSQGLAGYEQYV.

J is TRBJ1-4 and V is TRBV14; a possible D gene is TRBD1 (6 bases). The CDR3 covers 12 residues. V shed 4 bases and J shed 7 bases, with 7 bases lying between them. Germline V lookup: CDR1 SGHDN, CDR2 FVKESK. CDR3 residues: CASSLGGEKLFF. Written as DNA, the CDR3 is TGTGCCAGCAGCCTAGGGGGTGAAAAACTGTTTTTT.

The chain uses TRBV7-6 and TRBJ2-1; D uncertain. The V and J ends lost 1 base and 8 bases respectively, with 9 bases between them. CDR1 is SGHVS and CDR2 is FNYEAQ in the germline V gene. The CDR3 loop spans 13 amino acids. The CDR3 protein is CASSLEQMYEQFF. The CDR3 bases are TGTGCCAGCAGCTTAGAACAGATGTATGAGCAGTTCTTC.

The V call is TRBV14, the J call TRBJ1-3; possible D gene TRBD1, 5 bases. CDR1 is SGHDN, CDR2 FVKESK, per germline. V was cut by 4 bases and J by 0 bases, with 16 bases left in between. The CDR3 runs 17 residues. The CDR3 region is CASSPRAGMSSGNTIYF. In DNA form, the CDR3 reads TGTGCCAGCAGCCCCCGTGCAGGGATGAGCTCTGGAAACACCATATATTTT.

The chain recombines TRBV6-5 with TRBJ1-1, with D possibly TRBD1 on 6 matching bases. Trimming cost V 0 bases and J 0 bases, with 11 bases left between them. This CDR3 has 16 residues. Per germline, CDR1 MNHEY and CDR2 SVGAGI. CDR3 bases: TGTGCCAGCAGTTACTCTGATAGGGGGATGAACACTGAAGCTTTCTTT. This encodes CASSYSDRGMNTEAFF.

The V and J genes are TRBV19 and TRBJ2-5; TRBD2 matches 7 bases. With V trimmed by 4 bases and J by 4 bases, 9 bases remained unmatched. The CDR3 contains 15 residues. The germline V gene has CDR1 LNHDA and CDR2 SQIVND (reference sequence). CDR3 sequence: CASSTLGAGVETQYF. DNA for the CDR3: TGTGCCAGTAGTACCCTCGGGGCGGGAGTAGAGACCCAGTACTTC. The full variable domain, with the rest looked up from reference TRBV19 and TRBJ2-5, is DGGITQSPKYLFRKEGQNVTLSCEQNLNHDAMYWYRQDPGQGLRLIYYSQIVNDFQKGDIAEGYSVSREKKESFPLTVTSAQKNPTAFYLCASSTLGAGVETQYFGPGTRLLVL.

The chain uses TRBV18 and TRBJ2-7, with unresolved D. Trimming pared 2 bases from V and 6 bases from J, leaving 8 bases between. CDR1 and CDR2 from the germline V gene are KGHSH and LQKENI. CDR3 length equals 12 residues. The CDR3 protein is CASSPGQAEQYF. For the CDR3, the DNA is TGTGCCAGCTCACCAGGGCAGGCCGAGCAGTACTTC.

This chain joins TRBV2 and TRBJ2-5; TRBD1 might be the D (6 bases). The end of the DNA is better explained by TRBJ2-7, so the J call may be wrong. The CDR3 is 14 residues long. In germline, CDR1 is SNHLY, CDR2 FYNNEI. The CDR3 is CASSEGRGIYEQYF. The CDR3 DNA follows: TGTGCCAGCAGTGAGGGCAGGGGCATCTACGAGCAGTACTTC.

Concerning this clone: Within the sample, other DNA sequences also encode this same CDR3. This chain joins TRBV18 and TRBJ2-5; tentative D call: TRBD2 (5 bases). Germline CDR1 reads KGHSH; CDR2 reads LQKENI. This CDR3 spans 13 amino acids. Trimming cost V 6 bases and J 5 bases, with 13 bases left between them. The CDR3 coding sequence is TGTGCCAGCTCTCCTGGAACGGGGGAGACCCAGTACTTC. It specifies CASSPGTGETQYF. The variable domain in full, completed from reference TRBV18 and TRBJ2-5, reads NAGVMQNPRHLVRRRGQEARLRCSPMKGHSHVYWYRQLPEEGLKFMVYLQKENIIDESGMPKERFSAEFPKEGPSILRIQQVVRGDSAAYFCASSPGTGETQYFGPGTRLLVL.

The V and J genes are TRBV29-1 and TRBJ2-5; 7 bases line up with TRBD2. V was pared by 0 bases and J by 7 bases, with 8 bases of the junction left unmatched. This CDR3 region has 14 residues. From germline, CDR1 is SQVTM and CDR2 ANQGSEA. The CDR3 sequence: CSVEESGGGGTQYF. The CDR3 bases are TGCAGCGTTGAAGAGTCGGGAGGCGGTGGGACCCAGTACTTC.

The chain couples TRBV6-5 to TRBJ2-1; D not resolved. V was cut by 1 base and J by 10 bases, with 5 bases left in between. The germline V gene has CDR1 MNHEY and CDR2 SVGAGI. This CDR3 contains 11 residues. CDR3 DNA: TGTGCCAGCAGTTACTTAGAGGAGCAGTTCTTC. Its protein product is CASSYLEEQFF.

The CDR3 DNA reads as TGTGCCAGCAGTGGATACAGGGGGCGAAACTATGGCTACACCTTC. Translation: CASSGYRGRNYGYTF. The chain employs TRBV2 and TRBJ1-2, with 9 positions matching TRBD1. This CDR3 comprises 15 residues. CDR1 is SNHLY, CDR2 FYNNEI, per germline. Trimming removed 4 bases from V and 2 bases from J; junction bases left unmatched: 5.

The chain joins TRBV9 to TRBJ2-7, with 12 bases that match TRBD1. The CDR3 loop spans 15 amino acids. CDR1 SGDLS and CDR2 YYNGEE come from the germline V gene. V dropped 2 bases and J dropped 7; count of bases not matched to a gene: 7. CDR3 region: CASSVFPGQGAEQYF. The DNA for the CDR3 is TGTGCCAGCAGCGTGTTCCCGGGACAGGGGGCAGAGCAGTACTTC.

CDR3 DNA: TGTGCCAGCAGCCCCCTGGGGGGAGCGGTGGATTACTTC. Translated, it gives CASSPLGGAVDYF. The chain has TRBV6-6 and TRBJ2-4; D is perhaps TRBD2 (6 bases). Trimming left V 6 bases short and J 16 bases short, with 22 bases between. The germline CDR1 and CDR2 sequences are MNHNY and SVGAGI (reference sequence). The CDR3 extends over 13 amino acids.